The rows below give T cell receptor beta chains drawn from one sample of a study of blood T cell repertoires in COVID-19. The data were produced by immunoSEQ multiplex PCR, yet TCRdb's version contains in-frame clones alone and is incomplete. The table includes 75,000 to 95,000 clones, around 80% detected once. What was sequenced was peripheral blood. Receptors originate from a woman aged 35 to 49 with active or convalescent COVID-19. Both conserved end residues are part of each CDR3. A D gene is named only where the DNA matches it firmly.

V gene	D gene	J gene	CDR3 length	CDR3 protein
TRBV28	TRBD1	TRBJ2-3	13	CASTTGGTDTQYF
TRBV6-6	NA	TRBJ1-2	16	CASIRDSSLFNYGYTF
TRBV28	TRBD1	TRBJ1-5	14	CASRRGQINQPQHF
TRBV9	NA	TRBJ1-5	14	CASSAAGGNQPQHF
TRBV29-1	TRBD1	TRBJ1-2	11	CSVDRGDGYTF
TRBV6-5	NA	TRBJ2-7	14	CASNRDFSIHEQYF
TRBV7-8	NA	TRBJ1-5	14	CASSPTVLNQPQHF
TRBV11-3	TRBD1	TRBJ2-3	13	CASSLEGSGQGYF
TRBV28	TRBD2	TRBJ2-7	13	CASSQRLASEQYF
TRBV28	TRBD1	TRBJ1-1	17	CASSIRDRGAPNTEAFF
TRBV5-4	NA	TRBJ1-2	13	CASSSSWAYGYTF
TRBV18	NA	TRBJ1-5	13	CASSPGPDQPQHF
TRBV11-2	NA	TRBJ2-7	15	CASSLELVGAYEQYF
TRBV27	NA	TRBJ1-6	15	CASSFRQGNNSPLHF
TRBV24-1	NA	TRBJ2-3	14	CATREAGATDTQYF
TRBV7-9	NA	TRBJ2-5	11	CASSSGETQYF
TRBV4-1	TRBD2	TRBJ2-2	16	CASSQEASGSAGELFF
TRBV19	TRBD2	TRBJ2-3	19	CASSPSGTSGRISTDTQYF
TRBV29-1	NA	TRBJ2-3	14	CSVDSSASTDTQYF
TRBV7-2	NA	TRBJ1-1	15	CASSLAGHGFKEAFF
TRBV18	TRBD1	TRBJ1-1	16	CASSPRSDRGSAEAFF
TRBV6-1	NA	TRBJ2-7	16	CASSVTTTVSSYEQYF
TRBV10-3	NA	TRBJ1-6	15	CAISDEGSYNSPLHF
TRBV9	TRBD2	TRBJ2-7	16	CASSVLPGGPPYEQYF
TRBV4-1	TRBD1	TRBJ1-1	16	CASSQGTGGRRSEAFF
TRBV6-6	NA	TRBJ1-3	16	CASSLLQGSSGNTIYF
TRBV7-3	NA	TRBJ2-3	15	CASSLTGTSTDTQYF
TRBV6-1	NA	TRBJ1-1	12	CASSEGGLRAFF
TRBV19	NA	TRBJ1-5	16	CASRKTGARSNQPQHF
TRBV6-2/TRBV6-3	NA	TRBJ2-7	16	CASSRHFNREAYEQYF
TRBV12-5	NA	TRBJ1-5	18	CASGLGLGGVGSNQPQHF